This TCR beta chain was sequenced for a study of T cells in Graves' hyperthyroidism and ophthalmopathy. The overall study: Blood was drawn when the patient was first diagnosed and still untreated.

This clonotype occurred many times. Its antigen is unidentified. CDR3 size: 13 residues. CDR1 and CDR2 from the germline V gene are MNHNS and SASEGT. Trimming left V 5 bases short and J 3 bases short, with 10 bases between. Study-wide findings and caveats: The majority of expanded thyroid clonotypes above 0.001 also appeared in blood. The model predicted ophthalmopathy a median approximately seven months before onset.

It was RNA transcripts that yielded the amplified TCR beta CDR3 regions. First-round RT-PCR of the TCR CDR3 relied on the HTBI primer set. TCRdb called the multiplex PCR reads again in MiXCR, with one record for every CDR3 protein. The sample records about 700,000 distinct CDR3 sequences, around 13% being singletons. The PBMCs were sourced from fresh peripheral blood (about 10 ml). The rearrangement links TRBV6-1 to TRBJ1-2; the D is unclear. The material sequenced was blood. The TCR originated in a woman younger than 35 with Graves' hyperthyroidism. For the CDR3, the DNA is TGTGCCAGCAGTTTCGAGGGCCACTATGGCTACACCTTC. Protein product: CASSFEGHYGYTF.